Shown below are 17 T cell receptor beta chains from a single sample sequenced in a study of T-cell reconstitution after alpha-beta-depleted transplantation in children. Molecular barcoding with unique molecular identifiers was used for the TCRbeta library. Using its own MiXCR run on the PCR reads, TCRdb lists one record per CDR3 protein. The repertoire holds 200,000 to 250,000 distinct CDR3 sequences, with approximately 10% as singletons. This specimen consisted of PBMCs, obtained before TCRalphabeta/CD19-depleted stem cell transplant. Source of these receptors: a child under two years old with acute myeloid leukemia, due to receive a stem cell transplant.

The V gene is TRBV29-1, the J gene TRBJ2-3; the match to TRBD1 covers 7 bases. The length of the CDR3 is 13 residues. The germline gives CDR1 SQVTM, CDR2 ANQGSEA. Germline trimming cut 6 bases from V and 0 bases from J; bases unmatched to any gene: 3. In DNA, the CDR3 is TGCAGCGTGGGACAGACGAGCACAGATACGCAGTATTTT. It encodes CSVGQTSTDTQYF.

In this sample, this clonotype turned up many times. This rearrangement joins TRBV5-1 to TRBJ2-3; D is uncertain. The V end lost 1 base, the J end lost 6 bases, and 6 bases lay between the germline ends. Germline V lookup: CDR1 SGHRS, CDR2 YFSETQ. The CDR3 is 12 residues long. Here the CDR3 reads CASSLQSDTQYF. The CDR3 DNA sequence: TGCGCCAGCAGCTTGCAGTCCGATACGCAGTATTTT. Looking up the rest from reference TRBV5-1 and TRBJ2-3 gives the full variable domain: KAGVTQTPRYLIKTRGQQVTLSCSPISGHRSVSWYQQTPGQGLQFLFEYFSETQRNKGNFPGRFSGRQFSNSRSEMNVSTLELGDSALYLCASSLQSDTQYFGPGTRLTVL.

This clonotype was seen ten or more times. The chain couples TRBV6-6 to TRBJ1-2, with unresolved D. This CDR3 region has 13 residues. The V gene's germline CDR1 is MNHNY and CDR2 SVGAGI (reference sequence). V was cut by 7 bases and J by 8 bases, with 17 bases left in between. The CDR3 sequence: CASTTDYTAGYTF. As DNA, the CDR3 is TGTGCCAGCACCACGGACTACACAGCCGGCTACACCTTC.

At least ten counts were recorded for this clonotype. This chain uses TRBV20-1 with TRBJ1-5, with a possible D match to TRBD1 (5 bases). The ends were cut back, 2 bases at V and 2 bases at J, with 16 bases in the middle. This CDR3 has 16 amino acids. Germline values: CDR1 DFQATT, CDR2 SNEGSKA (reference sequence). In DNA form, the CDR3 reads TGCAGTGCTAGATTCCCGGGCCTAGGGGGCAATCAGCCCCAGCATTTT. Translating gives CSARFPGLGGNQPQHF.

This CDR3 is CASSPWQGLGNEQFF. The CDR3 DNA reads TGTGCCAGCAGCCCCTGGCAGGGTTTAGGAAATGAGCAGTTCTTC. The chain employs TRBV12-3 or TRBV12-4 and TRBJ2-1, with TRBD1 as a possible D gene (5 bases). The V end lost 6 bases, the J end lost 7 bases, and 19 bases lay between the germline ends. The CDR3 loop spans 15 amino acids.

This clonotype was seen ten or more times. The J gene is TRBJ2-5, the V gene TRBV29-1, with D possibly matching TRBD1 (6 bases). Trimming pared 5 bases from V and 3 bases from J, leaving 16 bases between. The CDR3 runs to 14 residues. Germline loops: CDR1 SQVTM, CDR2 ANQGSEA. CDR3 sequence reads: CSVPTRTAEETQYF. CDR3 coding DNA: TGCAGCGTTCCCACCCGGACAGCAGAAGAGACCCAGTACTTC. The full variable domain, its missing parts supplied by reference TRBV29-1 and TRBJ2-5, is SAVISQKPSRDICQRGTSLTIQCQVDSQVTMMFWYRQQPGQSLTLIATANQGSEATYESGFVIDKFPISRPNLTFSTLTVSNMSPEDSSIYLCSVPTRTAEETQYFGPGTRLLVL.

This clonotype was counted ten times or more. V usage is TRBV11-2 and J usage is TRBJ2-7; 7 nucleotides line up with TRBD1. CDR3 size: 14 residues. With 10 bases clipped from V and 1 base from J, the junction kept 10 bases outside the gene matches. Germline values: CDR1 SGHAT, CDR2 FQNNGV. In nucleotides, the CDR3 is TGTGCCACCACCTCCCGGACAGGATCCTACGAGCAGTACTTC. Its protein is CATTSRTGSYEQYF.

Many counts were recorded for this clonotype. The chain recombines TRBV30 with TRBJ2-3, with a possible D match to TRBD2 (6 bases). Germline CDR1 GTSNPN, CDR2 SVGIG (reference sequence). The CDR3 has 13 amino acids. V was pared by 4 bases and J by 3 bases, with 11 bases between. For the CDR3, the DNA is TGTGCCTGGATGCGGGATTTGACAGATACGCAGTATTTT. It yields the protein CAWMRDLTDTQYF. Based on the CDR3 plus reference TRBV30 and TRBJ2-3, the full variable domain is SQTIHQWPATLVQPVGSPLSLECTVEGTSNPNLYWYRQAAGRGLQLLFYSVGIGQISSEVPQNLSASRPQDRQFILSSKKLLLSDSGFYLCAWMRDLTDTQYFGPGTRLTVL.

V is TRBV6-1 and J is TRBJ2-1; the match to TRBD2 covers 11 bases. J was trimmed by 1 base and V by 5 bases; bases with no gene match: 10. This CDR3 is 18 amino acids long. The germline CDR1 and CDR2 sequences are MNHNS and SASEGT. CDR3 DNA sequence: TGTGCCAGCAGTCCACATAGCGGGAGGGCCTGGTCCTACAATGAGCAGTTCTTC. Its protein product is CASSPHSGRAWSYNEQFF.

This clonotype was recorded many times. The genes are TRBV3-1 and TRBJ1-1, with D possibly TRBD1 on 5 matching bases. The CDR3 totals 14 residues. The V end was cut by 0 bases, the J end by 3 bases, with 8 bases between. Looked up from germline, CDR1 is LGHDT and CDR2 is YNNKEL (reference sequence). CDR3 in amino acids: CASSQDKGYTEAFF. The CDR3 DNA follows: TGTGCCAGCAGCCAAGACAAGGGGTACACTGAAGCTTTCTTT.

This clonotype has ten or more counts. The V gene is TRBV12-3 or TRBV12-4, the J gene TRBJ2-1; D is undetermined. With 2 bases removed from V and 1 base from J, the gap between germline ends came to 9 bases. This CDR3 has 15 residues. This CDR3 reads CASSLSTVSYNEQFF. CDR3 in DNA: TGTGCCAGCAGTTTAAGTACAGTTTCCTACAATGAGCAGTTCTTC.

This clonotype has ten or more counts. This chain joins TRBV5-1 and TRBJ2-7, with D maybe TRBD2 (5 bases). Germline CDR1 SGHRS, CDR2 YFSETQ. This CDR3 has 14 residues. V lost 3 bases to trimming and J lost 2 bases, with 12 bases between them. CDR3: CASSWTEVAYEQYF. CDR3 nucleotides: TGCGCCAGCAGCTGGACGGAGGTAGCCTACGAGCAGTACTTC.

In this sample, this clonotype turned up many times. The V call is TRBV20-1, the J call TRBJ1-5; possibly TRBD1 for D (6 bases). Germline assignment: CDR1 DFQATT and CDR2 SNEGSKA (reference sequence). CDR3 size: 13 residues. V dropped 4 bases and J dropped 4 bases, with 11 bases sitting between them. The DNA for the CDR3 is TGCAGTGCTACGCAGGGGATGAATCAGCCCCAGCATTTT. It translates to CSATQGMNQPQHF.

This clonotype was seen repeatedly, ten times or more. The chain employs TRBV12-3 or TRBV12-4 and TRBJ2-1; TRBD2 aligns across 10 bases. The CDR3 is made up of 20 amino acids. The V and J ends lost 2 bases and 7 bases, in that order; junction bases with no gene match: 20. The CDR3 region has the DNA TGTGCCAGCAGTTTAAGAGTATTGGGGATAGCGGGAGGATCTTATAATGAGCAGTTCTTC. Protein product: CASSLRVLGIAGGSYNEQFF.

A remark on this clonotype: Sequence at one end of the junction differs from germline and may be a read error. The V gene is TRBV5-4, the J gene TRBJ2-5; D might be TRBD1 (6 bases). Per germline, CDR1 SGHNT and CDR2 YYREEE (reference sequence). There are 14 residues in the CDR3. CDR3 sequence: CANSPQGIQETQYF. For the CDR3, the DNA is TGTGCCAACAGCCCGCAGGGGATCCAAGAGACCCAGTACTTC.

This clonotype was picked up many times. This chain connects TRBV7-2 to TRBJ2-7; the match to TRBD1 covers 8 bases. V shed 4 bases and J 3 bases; nucleotides not matched to a gene: 5. Germline V CDR1 and CDR2: SGHTA, FQGNSA. The CDR3 contains 14 residues. The CDR3 here is CASSSRDRSYEQYF. In DNA form, the CDR3 reads TGTGCCAGCAGCTCAAGGGACAGGAGCTACGAGCAGTACTTC.

The sample holds many counts of this clonotype. The chain combines TRBV4-3 with TRBJ2-7; 11 nucleotides agree with TRBD1. CDR1 LGHNA and CDR2 YSLEER come from the germline V gene. The CDR3 extends over 15 amino acids. Trimming cost V 0 bases and J 3 bases; bases outside gene matches: 1. Written as DNA, the CDR3 is TGCGCCAGCAGCCAAGATGGGACAGGGGGCTACGAGCAGTACTTC. It codes for CASSQDGTGGYEQYF.